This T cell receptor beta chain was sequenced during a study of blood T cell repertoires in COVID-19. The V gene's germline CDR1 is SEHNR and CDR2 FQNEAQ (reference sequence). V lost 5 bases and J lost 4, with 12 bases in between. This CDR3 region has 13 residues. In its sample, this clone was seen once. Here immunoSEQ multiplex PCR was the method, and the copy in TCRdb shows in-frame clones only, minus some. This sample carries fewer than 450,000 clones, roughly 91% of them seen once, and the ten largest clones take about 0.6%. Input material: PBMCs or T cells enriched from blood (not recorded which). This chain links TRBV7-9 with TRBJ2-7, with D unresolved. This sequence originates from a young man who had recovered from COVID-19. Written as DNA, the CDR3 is TGTGCCAGCAGCCCCCCAGACTTATACGAGCAGTACTTC. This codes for CASSPPDLYEQYF.